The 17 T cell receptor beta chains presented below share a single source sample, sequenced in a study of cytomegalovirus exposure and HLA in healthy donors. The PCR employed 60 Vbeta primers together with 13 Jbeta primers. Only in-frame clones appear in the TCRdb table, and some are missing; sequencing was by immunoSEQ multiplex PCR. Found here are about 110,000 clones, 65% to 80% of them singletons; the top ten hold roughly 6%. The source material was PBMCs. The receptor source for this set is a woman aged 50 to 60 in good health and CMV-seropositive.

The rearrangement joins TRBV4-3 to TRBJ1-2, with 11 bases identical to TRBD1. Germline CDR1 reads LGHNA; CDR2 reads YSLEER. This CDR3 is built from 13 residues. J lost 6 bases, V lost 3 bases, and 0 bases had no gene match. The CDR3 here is CASSQGQGDGYTF. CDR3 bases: TGCGCCAGCAGCCAGGGACAGGGGGATGGCTACACCTTC.

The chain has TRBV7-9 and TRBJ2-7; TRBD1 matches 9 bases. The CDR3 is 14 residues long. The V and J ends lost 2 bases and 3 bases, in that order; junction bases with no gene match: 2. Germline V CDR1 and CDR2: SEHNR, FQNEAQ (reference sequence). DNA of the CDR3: TGTGCCAGCAGCTTAATGACAGGGGGCTACGAGCAGTACTTC. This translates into CASSLMTGGYEQYF.

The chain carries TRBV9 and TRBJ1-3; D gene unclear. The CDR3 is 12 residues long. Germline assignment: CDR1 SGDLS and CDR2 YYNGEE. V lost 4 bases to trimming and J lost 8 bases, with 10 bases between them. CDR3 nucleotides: TGTGCCAGCAGCCGCCGCGTGGACACCATATATTTT. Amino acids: CASSRRVDTIYF. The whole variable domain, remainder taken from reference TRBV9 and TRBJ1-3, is DSGVTQTPKHLITATGQRVTLRCSPRSGDLSVYWYQQSLDQGLQFLIQYYNGEERAKGNILERFSAQQFPDLHSELNLSSLELGDSALYFCASSRRVDTIYFGEGSWLTVV.

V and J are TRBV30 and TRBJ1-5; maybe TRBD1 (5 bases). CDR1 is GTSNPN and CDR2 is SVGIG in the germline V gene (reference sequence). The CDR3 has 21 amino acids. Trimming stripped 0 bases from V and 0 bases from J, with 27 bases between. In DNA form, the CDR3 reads TGTGCCTGGAGTGTAAGGGGAATGGTCGGAGGGAAGGACCGTAGCAATCAGCCCCAGCATTTT. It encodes CAWSVRGMVGGKDRSNQPQHF.

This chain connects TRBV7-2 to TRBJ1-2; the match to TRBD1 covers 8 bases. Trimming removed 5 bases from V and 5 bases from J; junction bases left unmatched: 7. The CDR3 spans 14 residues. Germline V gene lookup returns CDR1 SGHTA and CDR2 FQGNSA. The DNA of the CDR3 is TGTGCCAGCAGCCCAGGACAGGGAAGATATGGCTACACCTTC. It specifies CASSPGQGRYGYTF. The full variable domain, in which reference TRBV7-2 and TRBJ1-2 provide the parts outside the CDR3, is GAGVSQSPSNKVTEKGKDVELRCDPISGHTALYWYRQSLGQGLEFLIYFQGNSAPDKSGLPSDRFSAERTGGSVSTLTIQRTQQEDSAVYLCASSPGQGRYGYTFGSGTRLTVV.

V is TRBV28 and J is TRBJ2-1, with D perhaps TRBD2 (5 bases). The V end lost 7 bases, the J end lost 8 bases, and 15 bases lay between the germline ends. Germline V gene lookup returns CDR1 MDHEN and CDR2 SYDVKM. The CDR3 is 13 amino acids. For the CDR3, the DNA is TGTGCCAGCACCCGAGGGTCCGAGGATGAGCAGTTCTTC. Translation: CASTRGSEDEQFF.

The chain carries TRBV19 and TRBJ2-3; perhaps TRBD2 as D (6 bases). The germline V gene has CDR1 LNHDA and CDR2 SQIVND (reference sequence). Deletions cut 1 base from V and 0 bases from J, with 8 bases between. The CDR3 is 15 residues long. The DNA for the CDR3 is TGTGCCAGTAGTATAGTACTAGCTAGCACAGATACGCAGTATTTT. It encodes CASSIVLASTDTQYF.

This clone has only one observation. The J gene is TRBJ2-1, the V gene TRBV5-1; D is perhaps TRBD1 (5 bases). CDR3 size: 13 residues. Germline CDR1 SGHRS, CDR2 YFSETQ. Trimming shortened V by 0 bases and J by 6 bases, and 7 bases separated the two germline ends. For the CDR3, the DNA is TGCGCCAGCAGCTTGGCAGGGCCCAATGAGCAGTTCTTC. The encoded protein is CASSLAGPNEQFF.

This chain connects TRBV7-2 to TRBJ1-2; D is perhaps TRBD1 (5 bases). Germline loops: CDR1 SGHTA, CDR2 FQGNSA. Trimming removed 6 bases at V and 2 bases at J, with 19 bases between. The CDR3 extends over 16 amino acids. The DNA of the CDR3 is TGTGCCAGCAGTAGGGACGGGGGAGGTCCGAACTATGGCTACACCTTC. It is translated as CASSRDGGGPNYGYTF.

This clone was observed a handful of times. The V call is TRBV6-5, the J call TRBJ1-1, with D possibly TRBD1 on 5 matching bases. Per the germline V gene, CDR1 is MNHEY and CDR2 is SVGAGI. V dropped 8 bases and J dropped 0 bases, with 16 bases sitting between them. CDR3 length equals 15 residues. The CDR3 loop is CASFAPGVMNTEAFF. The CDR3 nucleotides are TGTGCCAGCTTCGCCCCGGGGGTGATGAACACTGAAGCTTTCTTT.

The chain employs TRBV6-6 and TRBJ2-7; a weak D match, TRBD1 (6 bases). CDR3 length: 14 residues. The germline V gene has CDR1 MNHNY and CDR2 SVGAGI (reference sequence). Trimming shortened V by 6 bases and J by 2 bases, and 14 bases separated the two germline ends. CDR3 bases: TGTGCCAGCAGCCCGGGACACGGCACCTACGAGCAGTACTTC. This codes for CASSPGHGTYEQYF.

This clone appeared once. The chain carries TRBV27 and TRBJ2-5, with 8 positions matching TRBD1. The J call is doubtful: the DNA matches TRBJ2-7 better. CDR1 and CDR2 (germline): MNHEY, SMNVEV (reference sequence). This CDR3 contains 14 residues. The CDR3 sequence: CASSFGQGTDEQYF. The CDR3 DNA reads TGTGCCAGCAGTTTCGGACAGGGTACGGACGAGCAGTACTTC.

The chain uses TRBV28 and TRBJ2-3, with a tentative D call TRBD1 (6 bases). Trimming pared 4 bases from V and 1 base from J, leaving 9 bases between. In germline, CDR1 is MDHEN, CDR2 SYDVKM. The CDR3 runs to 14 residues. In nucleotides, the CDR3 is TGTGCCAGCAGTTCAGGACAGCGCACAGATACGCAGTATTTT. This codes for CASSSGQRTDTQYF.

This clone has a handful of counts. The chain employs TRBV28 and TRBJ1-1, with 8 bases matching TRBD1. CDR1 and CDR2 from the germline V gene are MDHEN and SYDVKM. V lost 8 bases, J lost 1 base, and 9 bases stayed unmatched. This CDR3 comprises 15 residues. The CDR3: CASEQPGTGNTEAFF. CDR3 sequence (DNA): TGTGCCAGCGAACAACCCGGGACAGGGAACACTGAAGCTTTCTTT.

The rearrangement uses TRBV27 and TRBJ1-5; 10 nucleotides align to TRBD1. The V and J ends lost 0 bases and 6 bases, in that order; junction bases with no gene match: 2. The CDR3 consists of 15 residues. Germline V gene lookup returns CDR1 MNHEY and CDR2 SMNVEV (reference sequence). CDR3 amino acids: CASSLSTGGIQPQHF. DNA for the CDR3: TGTGCCAGCAGTTTATCGACAGGGGGCATTCAGCCCCAGCATTTT.

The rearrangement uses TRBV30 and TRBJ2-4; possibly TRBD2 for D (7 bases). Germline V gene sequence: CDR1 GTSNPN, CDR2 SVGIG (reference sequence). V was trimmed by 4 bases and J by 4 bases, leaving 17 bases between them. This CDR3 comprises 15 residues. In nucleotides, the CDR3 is TGTGCCTGGAATCAAGCGGGGACACTAAAAAACATTCAGTACTTC. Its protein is CAWNQAGTLKNIQYF.

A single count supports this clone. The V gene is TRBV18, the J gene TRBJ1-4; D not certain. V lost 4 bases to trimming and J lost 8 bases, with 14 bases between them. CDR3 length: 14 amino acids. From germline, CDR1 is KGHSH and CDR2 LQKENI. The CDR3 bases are TGTGCCAGCTCACGGAGCGGGGAGGGCGAAAAACTGTTTTTT. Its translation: CASSRSGEGEKLFF.